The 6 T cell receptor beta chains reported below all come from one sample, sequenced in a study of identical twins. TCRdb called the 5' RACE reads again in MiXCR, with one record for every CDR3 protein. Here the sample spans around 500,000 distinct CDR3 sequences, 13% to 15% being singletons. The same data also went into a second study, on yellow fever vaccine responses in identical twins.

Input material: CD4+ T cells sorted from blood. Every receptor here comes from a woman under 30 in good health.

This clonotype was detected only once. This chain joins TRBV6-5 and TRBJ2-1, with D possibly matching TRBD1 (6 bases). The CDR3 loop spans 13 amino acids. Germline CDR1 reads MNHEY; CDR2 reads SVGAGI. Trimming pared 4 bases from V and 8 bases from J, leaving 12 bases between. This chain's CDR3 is CASSFGQGYEQFF. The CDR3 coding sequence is TGTGCCAGCAGTTTCGGGCAGGGGTATGAGCAGTTCTTC.

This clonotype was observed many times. In DNA form, the CDR3 reads TGTGCCAGCAGTGAAGACAGCACAGATACGCAGTATTTT. It is translated as CASSEDSTDTQYF. The chain uses TRBV2 and TRBJ2-3; D uncertain. This CDR3 comprises 13 residues. The V gene's germline CDR1 is SNHLY and CDR2 FYNNEI. V lost 1 base and J 0 bases, leaving 2 bases between the germline ends.

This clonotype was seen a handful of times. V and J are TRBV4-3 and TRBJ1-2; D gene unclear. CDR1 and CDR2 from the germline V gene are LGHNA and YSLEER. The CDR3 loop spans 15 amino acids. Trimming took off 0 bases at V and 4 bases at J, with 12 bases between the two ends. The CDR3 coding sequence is TGCGCCAGCAGCCAAGATCTCCCGGGAATCTATGGCTACACCTTC. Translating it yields CASSQDLPGIYGYTF.

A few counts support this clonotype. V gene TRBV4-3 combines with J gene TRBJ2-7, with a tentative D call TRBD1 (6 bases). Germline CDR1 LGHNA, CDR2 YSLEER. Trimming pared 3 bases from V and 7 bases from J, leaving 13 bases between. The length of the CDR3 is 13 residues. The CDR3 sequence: CASSHAGTREQYF. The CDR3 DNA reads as TGCGCCAGCAGCCACGCAGGGACAAGGGAGCAGTACTTC.

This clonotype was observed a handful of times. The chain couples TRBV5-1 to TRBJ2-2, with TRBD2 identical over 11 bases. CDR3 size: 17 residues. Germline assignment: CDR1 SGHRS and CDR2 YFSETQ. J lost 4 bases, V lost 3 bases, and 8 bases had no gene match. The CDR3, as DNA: TGCGCCAGCAGCTGGACCTTAGCGGGAGGGACCACCGGGGAGCTGTTTTTT. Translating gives CASSWTLAGGTTGELFF.

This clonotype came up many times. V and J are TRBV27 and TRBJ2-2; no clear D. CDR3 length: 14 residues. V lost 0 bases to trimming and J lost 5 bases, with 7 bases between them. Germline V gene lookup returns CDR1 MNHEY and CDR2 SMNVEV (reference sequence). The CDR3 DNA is TGTGCCAGCAGTTTATCGCGGAAGACCGGGGAGCTGTTTTTT. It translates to CASSLSRKTGELFF.